These T cell receptor beta chains were read from a single sample in a study of low-dose radiotherapy and immunotherapy resistance in tumors. From the reads, TCRdb called clonotypes with MiXCR, one entry per CDR3 protein. This repertoire shows about 89,000 distinct CDR3 sequences, 9.4% found once; its top ten account for under 1.1%. The starting material was PBMCs, obtained before treatment. These receptor sequences come from a male donor with prostate cancer. Each CDR3 is given with its conserved first and last residue. A D gene is named only where the DNA matches it firmly. Rows may omit the clone size; those that give it use once, few, many or a size class.

J,V,D,size,CDR3,DNA
TRBJ2-2,TRBV27,-,-,CASSFTRTGELFF,TGTGCCAGCAGTTTTACCCGCACCGGGGAGCTGTTTTTT
TRBJ1-5,TRBV30,-,many,CAWTSGLNNQPQHF,TGTGCCTGGACTTCGGGACTGAACAATCAGCCCCAGCATTTT
TRBJ2-5,TRBV29-1,-,many,CSVEESGVTQYF,TGCAGCGTTGAAGAATCAGGGGTGACCCAGTACTTC
TRBJ2-1,TRBV27,-,many,CASNFAGYNEQFF,TGTGCCAGCAATTTTGCGGGTTACAATGAGCAGTTCTTC
TRBJ2-7,TRBV30,-,many,CALGSWGGYEQYF,TGTGCCTTGGGGTCGTGGGGAGGATACGAGCAGTACTTC
TRBJ2-5,TRBV11-2,-,many,CASSLEASWGETQYF,TGTGCCAGCAGCTTAGAGGCCTCCTGGGGAGAGACCCAGTACTTC
TRBJ1-5,TRBV11-2,TRBD1,once,CASSLDGDRGNQPQHF,TGTGCCAGCAGCTTAGATGGGGACAGGGGCAATCAGCCCCAGCATTTT
TRBJ1-5,TRBV20-1,TRBD1,-,CSARDMAGGGNQPQHF,TGCAGTGCTAGAGATATGGCAGGGGGTGGCAATCAGCCCCAGCATTTT
TRBJ2-5,TRBV20-1,TRBD2,many,CSARLAAGGQYF,TGCAGTGCCAGACTAGCGGCTGGTGGTCAGTACTTC
TRBJ2-5,TRBV6-5,-,-,CASSYGGAGWGTQYF,TGTGCCAGCAGTTACGGGGGGGCAGGGTGGGGGACCCAGTACTTC
TRBJ1-2,TRBV3-1,-,many,CASSQDLSQPYGYTF,TGTGCCAGCAGCCAAGATCTATCACAGCCCTATGGCTACACCTTC
TRBJ2-5,TRBV14,-,few,CASSQVRRANQETQYF,TGTGCCAGCAGCCAAGTCCGGCGGGCGAACCAAGAGACCCAGTACTTC
TRBJ1-2,TRBV5-4,TRBD1,few,CASSLMGQGYGYNF,TGTGCCAGCAGCTTGATGGGACAGGGGTATGGCTACAACTTC
TRBJ2-6,TRBV4-3,-,many,CASSQLGVTAGGSGANVLTF,TGCGCCAGCAGCCAATTGGGGGTGACAGCAGGGGGGTCTGGGGCCAACGTCCTGACTTTC
TRBJ1-1,TRBV5-4,-,many,CASSRDGGPGAEAFF,TGTGCCAGCAGCAGGGACGGGGGGCCTGGCGCTGAAGCTTTCTTT
TRBJ2-2,TRBV5-1,-,few,CASSSMGELFF,TGCGCCAGCAGCTCGATGGGGGAGCTGTTTTTT
TRBJ2-1,TRBV5-1,-,many,CASSLVGSVNEQFF,TGCGCCAGCAGCTTGGTTGGTTCGGTCAATGAGCAGTTCTTC
TRBJ1-5,TRBV27,-,many,CASSLTVGRNQPQHF,TGTGCCAGCAGTTTAACTGTAGGCCGCAATCAGCCCCAGCATTTT
TRBJ2-6,TRBV10-3,TRBD2,-,CAISEPAGGSSGANVLTF,TGTGCCATCAGTGAACCAGCGGGAGGGAGCTCTGGGGCCAACGTCCTGACTTTC
TRBJ1-1,TRBV28,-,many,CASSRIGGAAEAFF,TGTGCCAGCAGCCGGATTGGGGGGGCCGCTGAAGCTTTCTTT
TRBJ2-4,TRBV5-1,TRBD1,few,CASSSETGRNIQYF,TGCGCCAGCAGCTCTGAGACAGGGAGAAACATTCAGTACTTC
TRBJ1-4,TRBV6-2/TRBV6-3,-,many,CASRRLDLLATNEKLFF,TGTGCCAGCCGGAGATTGGATCTTCTCGCAACTAATGAAAAACTGTTTTTT
TRBJ1-3,TRBV29-1,TRBD1,many,CSGLTGVGPNTIYF,TGCAGCGGCCTGACAGGGGTAGGCCCAAACACCATATATTTT
TRBJ1-1,TRBV6-2/TRBV6-3,-,many,CASSYWWNTEAFF,TGTGCCAGCAGTTACTGGTGGAACACTGAAGCTTTCTTT
TRBJ1-1,TRBV6-5,-,many,CASSPQVGVPGHTEAFF,TGTGCCAGCAGTCCCCAAGTGGGCGTACCGGGACACACTGAAGCTTTCTTT
TRBJ2-7,TRBV7-9,TRBD2,many,CASSSGLAGGPTYEQYF,TGTGCCAGCAGCTCGGGACTAGCGGGAGGACCCACTTACGAGCAGTACTTC
TRBJ1-1,TRBV19,-,many,CASTVGGMNTEAFF,TGTGCCAGTACCGTGGGGGGGATGAACACTGAAGCTTTCTTT
TRBJ2-2,TRBV5-1,-,many,CASSLERNPTGELFF,TGCGCCAGCAGCTTGGAGAGAAACCCAACCGGGGAGCTGTTTTTT
TRBJ1-1,TRBV19,-,many,CATNRGGTEAFF,TGTGCCACAAACCGGGGGGGCACTGAAGCTTTCTTT
TRBJ2-2,TRBV7-2,-,-,CASSLGGVDTGELFF,TGTGCCAGCAGCTTGGGAGGAGTCGACACCGGGGAGCTGTTTTTT
TRBJ2-1,TRBV19,TRBD2,many,CASTGTSGRSSYNEQFF,TGTGCCAGTACAGGGACTAGCGGGAGATCGTCCTACAATGAGCAGTTCTTC
TRBJ2-7,TRBV6-2/TRBV6-3,TRBD2,few,CASSHGREGSYEQYF,TGTGCCAGCAGCCACGGGCGGGAGGGCTCCTACGAGCAGTACTTC
TRBJ2-2,TRBV5-1,TRBD2,many,CASSFLAGDANTGELFF,TGCGCCAGCAGCTTTCTAGCGGGAGACGCGAACACCGGGGAGCTGTTTTTT
TRBJ2-7,TRBV28,TRBD1,many,CASSLTGQAYEQYF,TGTGCCAGCAGTTTAACGGGACAGGCCTACGAGCAGTACTTC
TRBJ1-2,TRBV12-3/TRBV12-4,-,many,CASSAGAGYTF,TGTGCCAGCAGTGCCGGGGCTGGCTACACCTTC
TRBJ1-5,TRBV5-4,-,-,CASSEQGSGNQPQHF,TGTGCCAGCAGCGAGCAGGGAAGTGGCAATCAGCCCCAGCATTTT
TRBJ1-2,TRBV20-1,-,once,CSASTANYGYTF,TGCAGTGCTAGCACAGCGAACTATGGCTACACCTTC
TRBJ1-2,TRBV5-4,TRBD1,-,CASSKTGTDGYTF,TGTGCCAGCAGCAAAACCGGGACAGATGGCTACACCTTC
TRBJ2-7,TRBV5-1,-,many,CASSVDTNSYEQYF,TGCGCCAGCAGCGTGGACACCAACTCCTACGAGCAGTACTTC